This TCR beta chain originates from a study of siplizumab effects on memory and regulatory T cells. Whole-study results and caveats: Proliferating Tregs in siplizumab cultures were never verified as suppressive. Unstimulated naive T cells seemed to show more diversity than memory cells did, and they also seemed to be among the major contributors to the alloresponse. In roughly 80-95% of proliferating CD4+ or CD8+ clones, a naive or memory phenotype could not be assigned.

Using immunoSEQ multiplex PCR, the repertoire was profiled, and TCRdb retains in-frame clones only, with some absent. The sample holds approximately 100,000 clones, about 90% seen once. Turning to this clone: The antigen is not known.

This CDR3 has 13 amino acids. The junction had 9 bases not matched to a gene; V was cut back by 10 bases and J by 4 bases. Germline CDR1 reads ENHRY; CDR2 reads SYGVKD. The genes are TRBV10-3 and TRBJ2-7, with 8 bases matching TRBD1. Sample: Tregs sorted from blood. The TCR originated in a human donor in good health. CDR3 in DNA: TGTGCCACTAAAAGTGACAGGGGATACGAGCAGTACTTC. It specifies CATKSDRGYEQYF.